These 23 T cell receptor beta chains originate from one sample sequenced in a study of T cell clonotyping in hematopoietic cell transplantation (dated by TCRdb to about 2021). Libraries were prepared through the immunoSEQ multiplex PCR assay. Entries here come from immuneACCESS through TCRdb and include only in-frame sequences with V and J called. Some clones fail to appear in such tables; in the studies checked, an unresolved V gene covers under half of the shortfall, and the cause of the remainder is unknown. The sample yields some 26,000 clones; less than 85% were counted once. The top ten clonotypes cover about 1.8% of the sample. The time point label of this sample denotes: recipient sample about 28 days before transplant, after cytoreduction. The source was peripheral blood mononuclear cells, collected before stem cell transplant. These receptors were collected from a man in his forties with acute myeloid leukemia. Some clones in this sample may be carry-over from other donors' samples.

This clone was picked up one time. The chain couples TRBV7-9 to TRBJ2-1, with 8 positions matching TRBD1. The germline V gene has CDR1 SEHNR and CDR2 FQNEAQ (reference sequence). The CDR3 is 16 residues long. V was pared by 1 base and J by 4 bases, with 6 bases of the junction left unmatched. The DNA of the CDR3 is TGTGCCAGCAGCTTAGTAGAAACAGGGGGATACAATGAGCAGTTCTTC. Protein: CASSLVETGGYNEQFF.

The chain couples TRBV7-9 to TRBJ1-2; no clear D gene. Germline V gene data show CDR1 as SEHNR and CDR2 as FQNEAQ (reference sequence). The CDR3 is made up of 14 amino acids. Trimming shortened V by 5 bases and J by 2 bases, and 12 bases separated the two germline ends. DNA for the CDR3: TGTGCCAGCAGCCCCACGGTACAGAACTATGGCTACACCTTC. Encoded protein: CASSPTVQNYGYTF.

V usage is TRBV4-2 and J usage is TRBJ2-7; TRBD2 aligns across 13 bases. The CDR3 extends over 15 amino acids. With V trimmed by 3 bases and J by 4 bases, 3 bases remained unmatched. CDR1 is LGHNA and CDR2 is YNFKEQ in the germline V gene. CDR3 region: CASSQGLAGQYEQYF. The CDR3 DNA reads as TGTGCCAGCAGCCAGGGACTAGCGGGACAATACGAGCAGTACTTC.

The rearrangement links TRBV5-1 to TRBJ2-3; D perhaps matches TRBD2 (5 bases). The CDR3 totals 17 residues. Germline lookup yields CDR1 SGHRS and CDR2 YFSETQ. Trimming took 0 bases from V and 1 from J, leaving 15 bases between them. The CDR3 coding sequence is TGCGCCAGCAGCTTGGTGGGGAGCGCGATGGGCACAGATACGCAGTATTTT. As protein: CASSLVGSAMGTDTQYF.

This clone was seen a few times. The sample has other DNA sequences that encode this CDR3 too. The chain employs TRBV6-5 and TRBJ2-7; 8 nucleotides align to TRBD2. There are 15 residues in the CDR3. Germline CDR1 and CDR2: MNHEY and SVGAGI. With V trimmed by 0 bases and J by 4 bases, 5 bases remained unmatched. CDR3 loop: CASSYSPAGGYEQYF. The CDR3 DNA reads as TGTGCCAGCAGTTACTCCCCGGCGGGAGGTTACGAGCAGTACTTC.

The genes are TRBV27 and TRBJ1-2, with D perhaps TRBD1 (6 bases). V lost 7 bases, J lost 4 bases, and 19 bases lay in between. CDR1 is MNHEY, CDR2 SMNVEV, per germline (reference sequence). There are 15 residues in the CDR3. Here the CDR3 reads CASTVSGGESYGYTF. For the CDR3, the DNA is TGTGCCAGCACTGTTTCGGGGGGCGAAAGCTATGGCTACACCTTC.

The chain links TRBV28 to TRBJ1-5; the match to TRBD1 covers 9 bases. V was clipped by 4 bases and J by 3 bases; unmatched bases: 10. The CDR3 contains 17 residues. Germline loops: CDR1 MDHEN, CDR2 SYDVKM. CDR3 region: CASSSIGTGTVNQPQHF. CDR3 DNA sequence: TGTGCCAGCAGTTCGATCGGGACAGGGACGGTCAATCAGCCCCAGCATTTT.

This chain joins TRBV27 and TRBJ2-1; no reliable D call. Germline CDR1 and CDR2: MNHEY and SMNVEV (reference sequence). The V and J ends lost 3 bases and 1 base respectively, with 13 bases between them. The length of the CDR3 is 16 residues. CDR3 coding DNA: TGTGCCAGCAGTTTTGAGTTGGCGCCTTCCTACAATGAGCAGTTCTTC. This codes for CASSFELAPSYNEQFF.

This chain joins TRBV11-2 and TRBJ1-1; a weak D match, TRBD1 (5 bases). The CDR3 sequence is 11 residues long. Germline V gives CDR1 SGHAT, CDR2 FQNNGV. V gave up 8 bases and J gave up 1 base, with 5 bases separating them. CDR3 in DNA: TGTGCCAGCGGACAGAACACTGAAGCTTTCTTT. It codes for CASGQNTEAFF.

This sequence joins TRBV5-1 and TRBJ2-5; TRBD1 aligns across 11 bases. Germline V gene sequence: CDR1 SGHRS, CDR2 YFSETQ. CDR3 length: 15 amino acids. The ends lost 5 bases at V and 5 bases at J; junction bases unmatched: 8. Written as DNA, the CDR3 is TGCGCCAGCAGTGGGACAGGGGGTTCCTCGGAGACCCAGTACTTC. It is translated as CASSGTGGSSETQYF.

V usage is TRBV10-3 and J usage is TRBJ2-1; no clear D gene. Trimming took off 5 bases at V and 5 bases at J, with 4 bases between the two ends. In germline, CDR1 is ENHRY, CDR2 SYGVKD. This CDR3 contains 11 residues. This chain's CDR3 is CAISRNNEQFF. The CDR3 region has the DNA TGTGCCATCAGTAGAAACAATGAGCAGTTCTTC.

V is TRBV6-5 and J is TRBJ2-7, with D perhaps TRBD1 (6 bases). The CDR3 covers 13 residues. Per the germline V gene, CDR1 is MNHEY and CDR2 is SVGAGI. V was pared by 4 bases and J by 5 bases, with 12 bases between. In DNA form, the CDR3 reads TGTGCCAGCAGTTTCCCAGGGACACACGAGCAGTACTTC. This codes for CASSFPGTHEQYF.

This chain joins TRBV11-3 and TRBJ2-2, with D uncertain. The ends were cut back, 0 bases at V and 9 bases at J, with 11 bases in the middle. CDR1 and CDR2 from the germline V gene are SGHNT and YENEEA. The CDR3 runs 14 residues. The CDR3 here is CASSLDTLGRELFF. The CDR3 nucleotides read TGTGCCAGCAGCTTAGATACCCTAGGCCGGGAGCTGTTTTTT.

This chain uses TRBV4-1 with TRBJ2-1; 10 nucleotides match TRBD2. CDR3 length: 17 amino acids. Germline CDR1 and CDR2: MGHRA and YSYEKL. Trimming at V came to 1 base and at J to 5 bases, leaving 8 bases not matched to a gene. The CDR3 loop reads CASSQGASGSLHNEQFF. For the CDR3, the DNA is TGCGCCAGCAGCCAAGGGGCTAGCGGGAGTCTCCACAATGAGCAGTTCTTC.

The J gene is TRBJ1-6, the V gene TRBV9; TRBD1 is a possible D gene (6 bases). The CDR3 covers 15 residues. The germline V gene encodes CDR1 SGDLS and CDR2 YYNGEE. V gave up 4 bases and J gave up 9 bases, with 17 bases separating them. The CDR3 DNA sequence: TGTGCCAGCAGCTTACAGGGAAAAGAGAGTTCACCCCTCCACTTT. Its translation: CASSLQGKESSPLHF.

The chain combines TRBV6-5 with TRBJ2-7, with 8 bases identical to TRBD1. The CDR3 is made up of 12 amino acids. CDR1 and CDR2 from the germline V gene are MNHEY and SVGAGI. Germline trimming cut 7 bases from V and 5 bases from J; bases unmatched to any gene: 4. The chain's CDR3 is CASTGQGDEQYF. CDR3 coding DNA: TGTGCCAGCACTGGACAGGGCGACGAGCAGTACTTC.

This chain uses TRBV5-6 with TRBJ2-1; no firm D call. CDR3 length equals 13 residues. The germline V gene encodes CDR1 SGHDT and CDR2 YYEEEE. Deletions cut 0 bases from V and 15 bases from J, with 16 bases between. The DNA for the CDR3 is TGTGCCAGCAGCTTGGCAGCTCGGCGAACGGCGTTCTTC. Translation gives CASSLAARRTAFF.

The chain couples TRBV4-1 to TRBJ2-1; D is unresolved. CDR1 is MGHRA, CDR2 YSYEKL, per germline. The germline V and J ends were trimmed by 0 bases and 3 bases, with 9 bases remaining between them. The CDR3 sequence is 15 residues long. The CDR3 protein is CASSQDVGIYNEQFF. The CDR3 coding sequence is TGCGCCAGCAGCCAAGATGTCGGCATCTACAATGAGCAGTTCTTC.

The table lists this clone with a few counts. The CDR3 region is CASRETGGGYTF. CDR3 nucleotides: TGTGCCAGCAGGGAGACAGGGGGGGGCTACACCTTC. The V call is TRBV7-2, the J call TRBJ1-2; 9 bases match TRBD1. With 6 bases clipped from V and 8 bases from J, the junction kept 4 bases outside the gene matches. The length of the CDR3 is 12 residues. Germline assignment: CDR1 SGHTA and CDR2 FQGNSA.

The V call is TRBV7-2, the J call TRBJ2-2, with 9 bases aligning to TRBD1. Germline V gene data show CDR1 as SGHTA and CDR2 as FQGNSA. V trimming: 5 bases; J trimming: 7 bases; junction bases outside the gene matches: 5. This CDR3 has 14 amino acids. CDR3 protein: CASSPDRGIGELFF. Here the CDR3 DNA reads TGTGCCAGCAGCCCGGACAGGGGAATCGGGGAGCTGTTTTTT.

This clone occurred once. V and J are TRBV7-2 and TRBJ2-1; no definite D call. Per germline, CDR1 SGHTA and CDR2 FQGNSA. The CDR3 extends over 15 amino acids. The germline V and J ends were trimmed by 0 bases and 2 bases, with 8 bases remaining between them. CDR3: CASSLALGPYNEQFF. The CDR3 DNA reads TGTGCCAGCAGCTTAGCTCTTGGCCCCTACAATGAGCAGTTCTTC.

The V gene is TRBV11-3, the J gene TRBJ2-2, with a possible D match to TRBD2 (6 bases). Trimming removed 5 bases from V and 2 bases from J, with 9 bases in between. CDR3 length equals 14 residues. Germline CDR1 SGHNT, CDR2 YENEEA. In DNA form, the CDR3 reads TGTGCCAGCAGCCCGGGACTCAACACCGGGGAGCTGTTTTTT. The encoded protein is CASSPGLNTGELFF.

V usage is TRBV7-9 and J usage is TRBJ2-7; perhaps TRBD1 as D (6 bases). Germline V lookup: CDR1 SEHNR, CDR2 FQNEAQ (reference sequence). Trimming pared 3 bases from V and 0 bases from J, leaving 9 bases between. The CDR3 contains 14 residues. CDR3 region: CASSFTGSSYEQYF. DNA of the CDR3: TGTGCCAGCAGCTTTACAGGGAGCTCCTACGAGCAGTACTTC. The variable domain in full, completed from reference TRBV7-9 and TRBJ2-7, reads DTGVSQNPRHKITKRGQNVTFRCDPISEHNRLYWYRQTLGQGPEFLTYFQNEAQLEKSRLLSDRFSAERPKGSFSTLEIQRTEQGDSAMYLCASSFTGSSYEQYFGPGTRLTVT.